This entry concerns a single T cell receptor beta chain. The data were taken from a study of blood T cell repertoires in COVID-19. Repertoires were generated with immunoSEQ multiplex PCR, while TCRdb's copy carries only in-frame clones and drops some. The sample shows a few hundred thousand clones, around 83% of them seen only once. The V end lost 5 bases, the J end lost 4 bases, and 15 bases lay between the germline ends. The length of the CDR3 is 15 residues. Looked up from germline, CDR1 is LNHDA and CDR2 is SQIVND (reference sequence). The sequence was obtained from a woman in her 50s with acute or convalescent COVID-19. Specimen: peripheral blood. This sequence joins TRBV19 and TRBJ1-3; D is perhaps TRBD1 (6 bases). In nucleotides, the CDR3 is TGTGCCAGTAGTCCCCCGGGGGGGCCAGGAAACACCATATATTTT. Translated, it gives CASSPPGGPGNTIYF.